This T cell receptor beta chain was recovered during a study of blood T cell repertoires in COVID-19. On the study more broadly: Sites across the United States, Italy and Spain contributed samples from acute and convalescent COVID-19. T cells, B-cell-depleted T cells, or PBMCs provided the cDNA or gDNA that served as material.

This CDR3 has 11 residues. Between the trimmed V and J ends, which lost 6 bases and 2 bases, there was a span of 5 bases. Germline V gene lookup returns CDR1 ENHRY and CDR2 SYGVKD. This clone was seen just once. Original handling: From reference gene primer amplification, estimates of nucleated cell counts were derived. Here immunoSEQ multiplex PCR was the method, and the copy in TCRdb shows in-frame clones only, minus some. V and J calls and clone size come straight from that table; D and trimming were deduced from the DNA. This sample has about 80,000 clones, with around 88% found just once. The TCR sequence derives from a woman over 75 with acute or convalescent COVID-19. The sequenced sample was peripheral blood. The chain has TRBV10-3 and TRBJ2-7; the D gene is possibly TRBD2 (5 bases). CDR3 amino acids: CAISGAYEQYF. The DNA for the CDR3 is TGTGCCATCAGCGGGGCCTACGAGCAGTACTTC.